This TCR beta chain comes out of a study of brain T cells in children with intractable seizures. Study results and caveats: HCMV serostatus was not known, and viral specificity came from CDR3 similarity only. Pre-surgery blood may have been undersampled, hiding some clones.

Profiled with immunoSEQ multiplex PCR; TCRdb holds only in-frame clones, not every one. Counted here are a few hundred thousand clones, approximately 93% occurring once; the ten biggest clones make up under 7%. In germline, CDR1 is KGHDR, CDR2 SFDVKD. The CDR3 covers 16 residues. V was shortened by 3 bases and J by 6 bases, with 16 bases between the two germline ends. Time point of the sample: blood from clinic visit 5 months post-surgery; TSC patient then seizure free. Surgery cases with the highest brain T cell transcript signatures were chosen for sequencing. Before surgery, patients took at least one anti-epileptic drug. About this clone itself: Its specificity is unknown.

The chain recombines TRBV24-1 with TRBJ1-4, with D unresolved. The receptor comes from a boy younger than two with tuberous sclerosis and intractable seizures. This specimen consisted of peripheral blood, obtained around 5 months after surgery. This CDR3 reads CATSDAAGRNHEKLFF. Here the CDR3 DNA reads TGTGCCACCAGTGATGCGGCCGGGCGGAACCATGAAAAACTGTTTTTT.